The sequence of this TCR beta chain was determined in a study of patients and donors after allogeneic stem cell transplantation. TCRdb re-called the RT-PCR reads through MiXCR, storing one row per CDR3 protein. The sample includes around 23,000 distinct CDR3 sequences, about 45% of them seen just once. Trimming shortened V by 6 bases and J by 5 bases, and 13 bases separated the two germline ends. This CDR3 is built from 13 residues. This clonotype was observed a handful of times. This sequence originates from a human donor who was either an allogeneic HSCT recipient or a stem cell or donor lymphocyte infusion donor (not recorded which). It is not recorded whose cells these are; they may come from a transplant donor. The chain is built from TRBV12-3 or TRBV12-4 and TRBJ2-5; no clear D gene. What was sequenced was blood, either unsorted or a sorted T cell fraction (not recorded which). CDR3 in amino acids: CASSPDGGETQYF. DNA for the CDR3: TGTGCCAGCAGCCCTGATGGTGGGGAGACCCAGTACTTC.